Below, 13 T cell receptor beta chains from the same sample are listed, as sequenced in a study of T cell responses to AZD1222 COVID-19 vaccine. Profiling relied on immunoSEQ multiplex PCR, and the TCRdb table lists in-frame clones only, not all of them. Of fewer than 150,000 clones in the sample, 70% to 90% were seen once. The sample consisted of peripheral blood, taken 28 days after the second AZD1222 dose. These receptors were taken from an adult who received the AZD1222 COVID-19 vaccine.

V is TRBV6-5 and J is TRBJ2-7; 7 bases fit TRBD1. V lost 6 bases to trimming and J lost 7 bases; unmatched junction nucleotides: 15. Germline CDR1 is MNHEY and CDR2 is SVGAGI. The CDR3 contains 15 residues. The CDR3 reads CASRPRQGTTGEQYF. CDR3 sequence (DNA): TGTGCCAGCAGACCCCGACAGGGCACCACGGGGGAGCAGTACTTC.

The chain is built from TRBV7-8 and TRBJ1-3; D gene ambiguous. The CDR3 is 12 residues long. V was clipped by 5 bases and J by 2 bases, with 4 bases between them. Germline lookup yields CDR1 SGHVS and CDR2 FQNEAQ. The CDR3 coding sequence is TGTGCCAGCAGCCGACCTGGAAACACCATATATTTT. Residues: CASSRPGNTIYF.

The chain has TRBV7-2 and TRBJ1-3; D not resolved. Per the germline V gene, CDR1 is SGHTA and CDR2 is FQGNSA. The length of the CDR3 is 14 residues. V was cut by 3 bases and J by 4 bases, with 10 bases left in between. The CDR3 nucleotides are TGTGCCAGCAGCTTCGGAGAACGAGGAAACACCATATATTTT. It codes for CASSFGERGNTIYF.

The rearrangement joins TRBV5-4 to TRBJ2-2; 9 nucleotides align to TRBD1. This CDR3 comprises 16 residues. The V gene's germline CDR1 is SGHNT and CDR2 YYREEE (reference sequence). Losses at the gene ends were 4 bases for V and 3 bases for J; bases not matched to a gene: 7. CDR3 sequence reads: CASSQDRGLYTGELFF. Written as DNA, the CDR3 is TGTGCCAGCAGCCAAGACAGGGGGTTATACACCGGGGAGCTGTTTTTT.

The V and J genes are TRBV18 and TRBJ1-6; 8 bases map to TRBD1. There are 15 residues in the CDR3. Trimming cost V 4 bases and J 10 bases; bases outside gene matches: 9. CDR1 and CDR2 from the germline V gene are KGHSH and LQKENI. In nucleotides, the CDR3 is TGTGCCAGCTCACTCGGACAGGGCGGAGAATCACCCCTCCACTTT. This sequence encodes CASSLGQGGESPLHF.

This chain uses TRBV11-2 with TRBJ2-1; 10 bases map to TRBD2. The CDR3 length is 16 residues. V gave up 2 bases and J gave up 7 bases; unmatched junction bases: 8. The V gene's germline CDR1 is SGHAT and CDR2 FQNNGV. Here the CDR3 DNA reads TGTGCCAGCAGCTTAAGGAGCGGGAGGGCCGGGAATGAGCAGTTCTTC. Its translation: CASSLRSGRAGNEQFF.

This clone was seen once. The chain joins TRBV9 to TRBJ2-1; D is possibly TRBD2 (5 bases). CDR1 is SGDLS and CDR2 is YYNGEE in the germline V gene. This CDR3 region has 16 residues. V lost 2 bases and J 0 bases, leaving 12 bases between the germline ends. The CDR3 region is CASSVGLESSYNEQFF. DNA of the CDR3: TGTGCCAGCAGCGTTGGACTGGAAAGCTCCTACAATGAGCAGTTCTTC.

Concerning this clone itself: Just one base apart from a much larger clone, this may be a read error. This same CDR3 is encoded by further DNA sequences in the sample. The chain links TRBV28 to TRBJ2-3; D possibly corresponds to TRBD1 (8 bases). Deletions cut 5 bases from V and 3 bases from J, with 21 bases between. CDR3 length: 17 residues. The germline V gene has CDR1 MDHEN and CDR2 SYDVKM. CDR3 sequence: CASSPHPQGGLTDTQYF. The CDR3 DNA is TGTGCCAGCAGTCCTCATCCACAGGGGGGGCTGACAGATACGCAGTATTTT.

The chain combines TRBV27 with TRBJ2-3; perhaps TRBD2 as D (5 bases). V lost 3 bases to trimming and J lost 4 bases, with 14 bases between them. The CDR3 is made up of 15 amino acids. Germline V gene sequence: CDR1 MNHEY, CDR2 SMNVEV (reference sequence). The DNA of the CDR3 is TGTGCCAGCAGTTTGATGTGGGAGCAGTCAGATACGCAGTATTTT. Amino acid sequence: CASSLMWEQSDTQYF.

V and J are TRBV2 and TRBJ1-2, with 8 bases lining up with TRBD1. Trimming at V came to 8 bases and at J to 8 bases, leaving 13 bases not matched to a gene. This CDR3 region has 14 residues. Per the germline V gene, CDR1 is SNHLY and CDR2 is FYNNEI. The chain's CDR3 is CASRTGGRAFGYTF. For the CDR3, the DNA is TGTGCCAGCCGAACAGGGGGACGGGCCTTCGGCTACACCTTC. Complete variable domain (other parts from reference TRBV2 and TRBJ1-2): EPEVTQTPSHQVTQMGQEVILRCVPISNHLYFYWYRQILGQKVEFLVSFYNNEISEKSEIFDDQFSVERPDGSNFTLKIRSTKLEDSAMYFCASRTGGRAFGYTFGSGTRLTVV.

The V call is TRBV9, the J call TRBJ1-2; 9 bases are shared with TRBD1. The germline V gene has CDR1 SGDLS and CDR2 YYNGEE. Trimming cost V 0 bases and J 3 bases; bases outside gene matches: 3. CDR3 length equals 15 residues. The CDR3 sequence is CASSVGGTGYYGYTF. The CDR3 coding sequence is TGTGCCAGCAGCGTAGGCGGGACAGGGTACTATGGCTACACCTTC.

The chain combines TRBV5-6 with TRBJ2-7, with D maybe TRBD1 (5 bases). Germline CDR1 is SGHDT and CDR2 is YYEEEE. V lost 2 bases, J lost 1 base, and 7 bases lay in between. The CDR3 spans 13 residues. The CDR3 bases are TGTGCCAGCAGCTTCAAGGGGTCCTACGAGCAGTACTTC. Residues: CASSFKGSYEQYF.

V is TRBV29-1 and J is TRBJ1-1; perhaps TRBD1 as D (5 bases). Per germline, CDR1 SQVTM and CDR2 ANQGSEA. CDR3 length equals 13 residues. V was cut by 5 bases and J by 6 bases, with 16 bases left in between. The CDR3 reads CSVHDSNGAEAFF. CDR3 bases: TGCAGCGTTCATGACAGCAACGGGGCTGAAGCTTTCTTT.